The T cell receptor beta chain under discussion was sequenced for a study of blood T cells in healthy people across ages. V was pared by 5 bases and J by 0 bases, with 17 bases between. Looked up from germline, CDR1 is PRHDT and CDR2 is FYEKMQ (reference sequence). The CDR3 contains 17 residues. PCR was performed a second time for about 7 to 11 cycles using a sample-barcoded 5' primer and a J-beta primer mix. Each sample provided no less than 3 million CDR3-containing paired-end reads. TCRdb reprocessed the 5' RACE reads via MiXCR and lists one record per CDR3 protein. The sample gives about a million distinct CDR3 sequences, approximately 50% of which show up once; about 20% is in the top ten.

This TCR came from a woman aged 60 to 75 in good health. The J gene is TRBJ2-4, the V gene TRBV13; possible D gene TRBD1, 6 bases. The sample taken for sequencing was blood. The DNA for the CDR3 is TGTGCCAGCAGCGTAAACAGGGTTAGACTAGCCAAAAACATTCAGTACTTC. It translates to CASSVNRVRLAKNIQYF.